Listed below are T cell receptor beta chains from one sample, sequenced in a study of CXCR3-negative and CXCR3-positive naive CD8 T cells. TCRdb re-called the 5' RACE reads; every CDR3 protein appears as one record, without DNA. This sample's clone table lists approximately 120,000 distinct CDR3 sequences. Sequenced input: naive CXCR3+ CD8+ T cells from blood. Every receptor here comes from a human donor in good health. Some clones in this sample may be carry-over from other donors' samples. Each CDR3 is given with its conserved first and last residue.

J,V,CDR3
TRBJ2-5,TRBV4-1,CASSRLDFEETQYF
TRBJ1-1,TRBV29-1,CSVPDGNTEAFF
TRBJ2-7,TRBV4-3,CASSQDRQGAYEQYF
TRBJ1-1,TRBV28,CASSSLTGAHTEAFF
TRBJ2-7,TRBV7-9,CASSPQGSEQYF
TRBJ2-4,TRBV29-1,CSVDGQDENIQYF
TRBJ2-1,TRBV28,CASSSGTGGFRSGQFF
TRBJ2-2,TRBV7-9,CASRPLLAGVRAGELFF
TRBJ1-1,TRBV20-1,CSARESPGTEAFF
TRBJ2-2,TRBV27,CASSLLSGELFF
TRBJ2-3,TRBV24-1,CATRTPGTDTQYF
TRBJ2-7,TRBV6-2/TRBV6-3,CASSYSMGDTSEATRSYEQYF
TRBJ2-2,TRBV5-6,CASSLGDGELFF
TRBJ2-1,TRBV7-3,CASSLTLGGNEQFF
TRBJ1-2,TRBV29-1,CSADSNYGYTF
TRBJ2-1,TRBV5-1,CASRDRGSYNEQFF
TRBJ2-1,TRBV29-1,CSVEGPNEQFF
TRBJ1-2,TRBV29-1,CSVDGVNYRKSTF
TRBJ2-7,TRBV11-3,CASSLGGQTYEQYF
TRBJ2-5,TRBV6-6,CASSTGQIQETQYF